This T cell receptor beta chain was sequenced during a study of cytomegalovirus exposure and HLA in healthy donors. Donors were nominally healthy when sampled, though unrecorded immune exposures were likely. In the case of this clone: Its antigen remains unknown.

The CDR3 is 15 amino acids. Trimming removed 4 bases at V and 4 bases at J, with 17 bases between. CDR1 is SGDLS, CDR2 YYNGEE, per germline. The study, taken as a whole, reports: As was reported, the classifier diagnosed cytomegalovirus status with high specificity and sensitivity. Sequencing likely generated an artifact that appeared as a cluster of highly shared sequence variants. The majority of TCR sequences were rare, yet some public TCRs appeared in many donors.

This PCR relied on a set of 60 Vbeta primers and 13 Jbeta primers. The method was immunoSEQ multiplex PCR; TCRdb's version includes in-frame clones alone and lacks a portion of them. The table includes roughly 200,000 clones, around 84% detected once. The sequence came from a man aged 35 to 55 in good health and CMV-seropositive. The chain carries TRBV9 and TRBJ1-1, with D possibly matching TRBD1 (6 bases). The specimen sequenced was PBMCs. DNA for the CDR3: TGTGCCAGCAGCCTCGAGGGGGGGTTTGGCACTGAAGCTTTCTTT. It codes for CASSLEGGFGTEAFF.